This TCR beta chain was identified in a study of CD8+ T cells in alopecia areata. This CDR3 has 15 amino acids. V was trimmed by 0 bases and J by 0 bases, leaving 11 bases between them. Germline V gene sequence: CDR1 SQVTM, CDR2 ANQGSEA. TCR sequencing used cDNA made by reverse transcription of extracted RNA. The repertoire was sequenced with immunoSEQ multiplex PCR; TCRdb's copy has only in-frame clones and lacks some. The table has 100,000 to 140,000 clones, roughly 89% seen once. Treatment reported: oral pan-JAK inhibitor, 5-10 mg twice daily. The receptor was isolated from a human donor with alopecia areata. The sequences come from CD8+ T cells sorted from blood, collected at week 24, from a patient treated with tofacitinib. The chain has TRBV29-1 and TRBJ1-1; unclear D gene. The CDR3 spells CSVEDQRILNTEAFF. In DNA form, the CDR3 reads TGCAGCGTTGAAGATCAGAGGATATTGAACACTGAAGCTTTCTTT.